Following are 8 T cell receptor beta chains from one sample sequenced in a study of blood T cell repertoires in COVID-19. Sequencing used immunoSEQ multiplex PCR; TCRdb keeps in-frame clones, though not all of them. The data show about 410,000 clones, with 90% seen just once and 0.6% held by the top ten. Sequences were obtained from PBMCs or T cells enriched from blood (not recorded which). All receptors derive from a man younger than 30 who had recovered from COVID-19.

The chain combines TRBV5-4 with TRBJ1-2; 9 nucleotides agree with TRBD1. The germline gives CDR1 SGHNT, CDR2 YYREEE (reference sequence). The trim removed 4 bases at V and 2 bases at J, leaving 9 bases unmatched. This CDR3 has 16 residues. For the CDR3, the DNA is TGTGCCAGCAGCGGAATACGGACAGGGGCCAACTATGGCTACACCTTC. Protein sequence: CASSGIRTGANYGYTF.

V is TRBV28 and J is TRBJ1-2, with 10 bases aligning to TRBD1. Trimming cost V 5 bases and J 6 bases; bases outside gene matches: 9. Germline-derived CDR1 and CDR2 are MDHEN and SYDVKM. The CDR3 extends over 15 amino acids. Written as DNA, the CDR3 is TGTGCCAGCAGTGCTCTGGACAGGGGGTTTGATGGCTACACCTTC. Translated, it gives CASSALDRGFDGYTF.

The chain joins TRBV7-3 to TRBJ1-1, with 7 bases identical to TRBD1. Germline lookup yields CDR1 SGHTA and CDR2 FQGTGA. CDR3 length equals 15 residues. With 3 bases clipped from V and 6 bases from J, the junction kept 10 bases outside the gene matches. CDR3 DNA: TGTGCCAGCAGCTTCGAGGGACAGAACTCCGCTGAAGCTTTCTTT. Translated, it gives CASSFEGQNSAEAFF.

CDR3 amino acids: CASSENTGTSSPLHF. The CDR3 DNA reads as TGCGCCAGCAGTGAAAACACAGGGACCAGCTCACCCCTCCACTTT. The rearrangement links TRBV10-2 to TRBJ1-6, with a tentative D call TRBD1 (6 bases). The CDR3 is made up of 15 amino acids. The germline V gene encodes CDR1 WSHSY and CDR2 SAAADI. Trimming left V 3 bases short and J 10 bases short, with 16 bases between.

This sequence joins TRBV29-1 and TRBJ1-3, with D maybe TRBD1 (5 bases). Germline V gene lookup returns CDR1 SQVTM and CDR2 ANQGSEA. The V and J ends lost 7 bases and 0 bases respectively, with 13 bases between them. This CDR3 comprises 14 residues. In DNA form, the CDR3 reads TGCAGCGCGACTGGGGCCGACTCTGGAAACACCATATATTTT. Encoded protein: CSATGADSGNTIYF.

This clone was counted a few times. V gene TRBV28 combines with J gene TRBJ1-1, with D uncertain. The CDR3 runs to 15 residues. Trimming pared 5 bases from V and 4 bases from J, leaving 17 bases between. Germline CDR1 reads MDHEN; CDR2 reads SYDVKM. Here the CDR3 reads CASSPRGRASTEAFF. The CDR3 DNA is TGTGCCAGCAGTCCGCGGGGTAGGGCGAGCACTGAAGCTTTCTTT.

The V call is TRBV18, the J call TRBJ1-2; D gene ambiguous. Germline-derived CDR1 and CDR2 are KGHSH and LQKENI. The CDR3 sequence is 14 residues long. Trimming pared 6 bases from V and 8 bases from J, leaving 19 bases between. CDR3 sequence: CASSLRGGHVGYTF. The CDR3 DNA follows: TGTGCCAGCTCCCTCCGGGGTGGGCACGTAGGCTACACCTTC.

This clone was counted once. The J gene is TRBJ1-5, the V gene TRBV6-5, with no clear D. CDR1 is MNHEY, CDR2 SVGAGI, per germline. Trimming took 7 bases from V and 6 from J, leaving 16 bases between them. The CDR3 length is 14 residues. In DNA form, the CDR3 reads TGTGCCAGCACTCTAAGCGGGGAGGGTCAGCCCCAGCATTTT. Its protein product is CASTLSGEGQPQHF.